Sequencing of this T cell receptor (beta chain) was carried out in a study of T cells in pancreatic ductal adenocarcinoma. This CDR3 has 15 amino acids. V dropped 10 bases and J dropped 4 bases, with 19 bases sitting between them. Germline V lookup: CDR1 MNHEY, CDR2 SVGAGI. Sequencing used immunoSEQ multiplex PCR; TCRdb keeps in-frame clones, though not all of them. Of over 15,000 clones detected, approximately 89% appear once; the ten largest clones hold 15% to 20%. The selected patients with pancreatic ductal adenocarcinoma had surgery but no neoadjuvant therapy. Sample: PBMCs. This TCR was sampled from a human donor with pancreatic ductal adenocarcinoma. V usage is TRBV6-5 and J usage is TRBJ2-2; no firm D call. The CDR3 bases are TGTGCCACCAAAAGGGTGTTAGAATTCACCGGGGAGCTGTTTTTT. Protein product: CATKRVLEFTGELFF.